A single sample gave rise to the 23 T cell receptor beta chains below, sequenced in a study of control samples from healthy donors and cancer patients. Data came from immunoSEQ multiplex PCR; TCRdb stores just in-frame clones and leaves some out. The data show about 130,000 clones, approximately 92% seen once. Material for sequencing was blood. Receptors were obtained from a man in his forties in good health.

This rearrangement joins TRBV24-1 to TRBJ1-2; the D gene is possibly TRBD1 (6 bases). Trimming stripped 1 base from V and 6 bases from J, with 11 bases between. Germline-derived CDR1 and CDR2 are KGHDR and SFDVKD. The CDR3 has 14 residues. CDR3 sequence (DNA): TGTGCCACCAGTGATTTTACAGGGTCGCATGGCTACACCTTC. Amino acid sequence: CATSDFTGSHGYTF.

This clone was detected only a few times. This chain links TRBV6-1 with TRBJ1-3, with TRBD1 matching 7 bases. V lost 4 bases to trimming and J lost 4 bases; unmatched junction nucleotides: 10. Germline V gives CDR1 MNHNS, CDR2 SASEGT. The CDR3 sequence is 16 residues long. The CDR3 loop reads CASSGYRDSAGNTIYF. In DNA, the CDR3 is TGTGCCAGCAGTGGGTACAGGGACAGCGCAGGAAACACCATATATTTT.

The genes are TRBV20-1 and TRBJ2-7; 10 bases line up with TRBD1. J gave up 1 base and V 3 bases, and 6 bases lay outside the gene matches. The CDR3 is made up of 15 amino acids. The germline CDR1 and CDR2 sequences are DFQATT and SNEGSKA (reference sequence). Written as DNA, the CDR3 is TGCAGTGCTAGTTTGCGGGACAGGGGTTCCTACGAGCAGTACTTC. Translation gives CSASLRDRGSYEQYF.

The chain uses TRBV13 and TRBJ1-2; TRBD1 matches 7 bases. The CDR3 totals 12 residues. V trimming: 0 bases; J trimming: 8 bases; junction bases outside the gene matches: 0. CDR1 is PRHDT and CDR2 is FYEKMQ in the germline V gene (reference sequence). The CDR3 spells CASSLGRGGYTF. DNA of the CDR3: TGTGCCAGCAGCTTAGGCAGGGGGGGCTACACCTTC. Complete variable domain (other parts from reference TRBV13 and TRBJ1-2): AAGVIQSPRHLIKEKRETATLKCYPIPRHDTVYWYQQGPGQDPQFLISFYEKMQSDKGSIPDRFSAQQFSDYHSELNMSSLELGDSALYFCASSLGRGGYTFGSGTRLTVV.

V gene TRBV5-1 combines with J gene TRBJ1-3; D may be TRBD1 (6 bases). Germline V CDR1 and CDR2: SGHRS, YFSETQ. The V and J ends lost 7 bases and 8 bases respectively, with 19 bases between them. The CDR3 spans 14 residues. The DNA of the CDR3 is TGCGCCAGCGGACAAGGGGGGCGGTTGGACACCATATATTTT. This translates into CASGQGGRLDTIYF.

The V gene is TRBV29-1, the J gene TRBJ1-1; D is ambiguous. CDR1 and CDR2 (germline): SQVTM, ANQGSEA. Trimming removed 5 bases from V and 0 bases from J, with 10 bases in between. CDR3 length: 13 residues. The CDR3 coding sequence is TGCAGCGTTTCCCTTAATATGAACACTGAAGCTTTCTTT. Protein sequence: CSVSLNMNTEAFF. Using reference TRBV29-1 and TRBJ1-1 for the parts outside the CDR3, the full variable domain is SAVISQKPSRDICQRGTSLTIQCQVDSQVTMMFWYRQQPGQSLTLIATANQGSEATYESGFVIDKFPISRPNLTFSTLTVSNMSPEDSSIYLCSVSLNMNTEAFFGQGTRLTVV.

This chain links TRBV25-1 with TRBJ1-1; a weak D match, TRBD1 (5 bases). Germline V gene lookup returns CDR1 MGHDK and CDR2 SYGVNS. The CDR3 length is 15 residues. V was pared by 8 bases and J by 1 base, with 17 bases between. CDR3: CASRGVSVANTEAFF. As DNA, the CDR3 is TGTGCCAGCCGGGGCGTGTCGGTCGCGAACACTGAAGCTTTCTTT.

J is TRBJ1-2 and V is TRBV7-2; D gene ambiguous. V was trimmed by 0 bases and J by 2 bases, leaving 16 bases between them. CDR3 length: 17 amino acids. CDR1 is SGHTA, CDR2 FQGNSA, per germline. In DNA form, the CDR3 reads TGTGCCAGCAGCTTAGCGCCCGGCAGTCGGTTAAACTATGGCTACACCTTC. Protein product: CASSLAPGSRLNYGYTF.

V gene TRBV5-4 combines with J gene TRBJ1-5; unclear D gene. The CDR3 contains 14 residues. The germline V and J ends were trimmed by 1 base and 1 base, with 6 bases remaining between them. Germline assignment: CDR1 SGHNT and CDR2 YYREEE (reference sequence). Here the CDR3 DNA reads TGTGCCAGCAGCTTGTCGCCCAGCAATCAGCCCCAGCATTTT. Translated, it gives CASSLSPSNQPQHF.

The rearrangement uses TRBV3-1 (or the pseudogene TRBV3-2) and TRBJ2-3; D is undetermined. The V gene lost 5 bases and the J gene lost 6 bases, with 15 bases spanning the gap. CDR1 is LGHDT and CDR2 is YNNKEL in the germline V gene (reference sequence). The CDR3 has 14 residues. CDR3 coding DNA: TGTGCCAGCAGCGGAGAGACCCGTTTTGATACGCAGTATTTT. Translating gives CASSGETRFDTQYF.

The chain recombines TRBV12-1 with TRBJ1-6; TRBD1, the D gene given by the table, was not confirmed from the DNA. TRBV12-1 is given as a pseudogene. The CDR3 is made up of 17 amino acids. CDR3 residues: CASSFGAFSEYNSPLHF. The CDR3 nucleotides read TGTGCCAGCAGCTTTGGGGCCTTCTCGGAATATAATTCACCCCTCCACTTT.

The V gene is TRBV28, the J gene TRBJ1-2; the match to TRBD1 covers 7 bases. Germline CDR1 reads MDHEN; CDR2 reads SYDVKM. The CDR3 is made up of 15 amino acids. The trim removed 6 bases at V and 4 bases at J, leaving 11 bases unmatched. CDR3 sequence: CASRPLQQGSYGYTF. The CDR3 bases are TGTGCCAGCAGGCCACTCCAACAGGGGAGCTATGGCTACACCTTC.

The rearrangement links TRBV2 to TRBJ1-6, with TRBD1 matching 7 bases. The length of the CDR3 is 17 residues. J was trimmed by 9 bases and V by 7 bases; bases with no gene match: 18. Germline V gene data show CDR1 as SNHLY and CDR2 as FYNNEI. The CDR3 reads CASTKQGQRIGSSPLHF. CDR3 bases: TGTGCCAGCACCAAACAGGGACAGCGGATTGGATCTTCACCCCTCCACTTT.

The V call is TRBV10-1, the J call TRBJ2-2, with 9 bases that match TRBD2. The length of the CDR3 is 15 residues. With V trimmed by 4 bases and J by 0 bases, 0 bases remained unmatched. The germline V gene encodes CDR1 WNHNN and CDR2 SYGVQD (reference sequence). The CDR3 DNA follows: TGCGCCAGCAGTGGCGGGGGGGCGAACACCGGGGAGCTGTTTTTT. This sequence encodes CASSGGGANTGELFF.

Written as DNA, the CDR3 is TGTGCCAGCAGTGGCTGGGGGGCAGATACGCAGTATTTT. It specifies CASSGWGADTQYF. This chain joins TRBV2 and TRBJ2-3; a possible D gene is TRBD2 (6 bases). Per the germline V gene, CDR1 is SNHLY and CDR2 is FYNNEI. The length of the CDR3 is 13 residues. The V and J ends lost 4 bases and 4 bases respectively, with 9 bases between them. The whole variable domain, remainder taken from reference TRBV2 and TRBJ2-3, is EPEVTQTPSHQVTQMGQEVILRCVPISNHLYFYWYRQILGQKVEFLVSFYNNEISEKSEIFDDQFSVERPDGSNFTLKIRSTKLEDSAMYFCASSGWGADTQYFGPGTRLTVL.

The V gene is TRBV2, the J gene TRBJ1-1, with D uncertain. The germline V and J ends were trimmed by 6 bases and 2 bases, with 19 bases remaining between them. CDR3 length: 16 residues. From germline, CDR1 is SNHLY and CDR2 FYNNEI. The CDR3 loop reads CASRGSVTMTNTEAFF. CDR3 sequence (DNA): TGTGCCAGCAGGGGGTCTGTGACAATGACTAACACTGAAGCTTTCTTT.

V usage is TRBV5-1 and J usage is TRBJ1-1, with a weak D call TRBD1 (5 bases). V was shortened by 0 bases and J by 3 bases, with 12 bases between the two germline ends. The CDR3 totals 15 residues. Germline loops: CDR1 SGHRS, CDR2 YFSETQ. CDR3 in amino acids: CASSLAWGWDTEAFF. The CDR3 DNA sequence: TGCGCCAGCAGCTTGGCCTGGGGCTGGGACACTGAAGCTTTCTTT.

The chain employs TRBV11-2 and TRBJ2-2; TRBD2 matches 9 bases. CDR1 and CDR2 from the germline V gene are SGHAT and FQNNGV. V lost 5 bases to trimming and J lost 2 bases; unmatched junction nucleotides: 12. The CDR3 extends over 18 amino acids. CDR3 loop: CASSHLVLAGLNTGELFF. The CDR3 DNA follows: TGTGCCAGCAGCCATCTCGTCCTAGCGGGATTAAACACCGGGGAGCTGTTTTTT.

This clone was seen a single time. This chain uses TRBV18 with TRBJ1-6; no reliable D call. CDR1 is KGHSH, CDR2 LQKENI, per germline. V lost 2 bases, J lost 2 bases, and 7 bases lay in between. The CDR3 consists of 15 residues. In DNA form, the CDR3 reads TGTGCCAGCTCACCAACCCAGACCTATAATTCACCCCTCCACTTT. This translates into CASSPTQTYNSPLHF.

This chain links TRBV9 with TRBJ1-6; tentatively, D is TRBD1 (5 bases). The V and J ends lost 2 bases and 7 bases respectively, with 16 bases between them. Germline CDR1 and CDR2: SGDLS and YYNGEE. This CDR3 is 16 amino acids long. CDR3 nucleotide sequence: TGTGCCAGCAGCGTTGGGGTCCAGGGTTGGAATTCACCCCTCCACTTT. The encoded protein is CASSVGVQGWNSPLHF. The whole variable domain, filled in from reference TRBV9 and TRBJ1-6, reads DSGVTQTPKHLITATGQRVTLRCSPRSGDLSVYWYQQSLDQGLQFLIQYYNGEERAKGNILERFSAQQFPDLHSELNLSSLELGDSALYFCASSVGVQGWNSPLHFGNGTRLTVT.

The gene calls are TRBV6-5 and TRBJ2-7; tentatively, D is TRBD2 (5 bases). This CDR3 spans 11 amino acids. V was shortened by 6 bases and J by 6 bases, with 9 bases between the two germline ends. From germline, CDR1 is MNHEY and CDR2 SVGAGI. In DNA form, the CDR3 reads TGTGCCAGCAGGCTACTAGGCGAGCAGTACTTC. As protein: CASRLLGEQYF.

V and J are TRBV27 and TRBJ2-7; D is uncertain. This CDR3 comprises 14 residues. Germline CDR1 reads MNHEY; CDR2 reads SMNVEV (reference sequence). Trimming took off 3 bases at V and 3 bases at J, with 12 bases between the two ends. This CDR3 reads CASSFGQAGYEQYF. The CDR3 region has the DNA TGTGCCAGCAGTTTTGGGCAGGCAGGCTACGAGCAGTACTTC.

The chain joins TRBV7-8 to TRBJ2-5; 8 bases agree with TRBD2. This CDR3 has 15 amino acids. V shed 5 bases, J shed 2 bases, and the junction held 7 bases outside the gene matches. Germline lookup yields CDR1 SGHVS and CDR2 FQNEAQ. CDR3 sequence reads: CASSRFEREQETQYF. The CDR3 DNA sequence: TGTGCCAGCAGCCGGTTCGAGCGGGAGCAAGAGACCCAGTACTTC.